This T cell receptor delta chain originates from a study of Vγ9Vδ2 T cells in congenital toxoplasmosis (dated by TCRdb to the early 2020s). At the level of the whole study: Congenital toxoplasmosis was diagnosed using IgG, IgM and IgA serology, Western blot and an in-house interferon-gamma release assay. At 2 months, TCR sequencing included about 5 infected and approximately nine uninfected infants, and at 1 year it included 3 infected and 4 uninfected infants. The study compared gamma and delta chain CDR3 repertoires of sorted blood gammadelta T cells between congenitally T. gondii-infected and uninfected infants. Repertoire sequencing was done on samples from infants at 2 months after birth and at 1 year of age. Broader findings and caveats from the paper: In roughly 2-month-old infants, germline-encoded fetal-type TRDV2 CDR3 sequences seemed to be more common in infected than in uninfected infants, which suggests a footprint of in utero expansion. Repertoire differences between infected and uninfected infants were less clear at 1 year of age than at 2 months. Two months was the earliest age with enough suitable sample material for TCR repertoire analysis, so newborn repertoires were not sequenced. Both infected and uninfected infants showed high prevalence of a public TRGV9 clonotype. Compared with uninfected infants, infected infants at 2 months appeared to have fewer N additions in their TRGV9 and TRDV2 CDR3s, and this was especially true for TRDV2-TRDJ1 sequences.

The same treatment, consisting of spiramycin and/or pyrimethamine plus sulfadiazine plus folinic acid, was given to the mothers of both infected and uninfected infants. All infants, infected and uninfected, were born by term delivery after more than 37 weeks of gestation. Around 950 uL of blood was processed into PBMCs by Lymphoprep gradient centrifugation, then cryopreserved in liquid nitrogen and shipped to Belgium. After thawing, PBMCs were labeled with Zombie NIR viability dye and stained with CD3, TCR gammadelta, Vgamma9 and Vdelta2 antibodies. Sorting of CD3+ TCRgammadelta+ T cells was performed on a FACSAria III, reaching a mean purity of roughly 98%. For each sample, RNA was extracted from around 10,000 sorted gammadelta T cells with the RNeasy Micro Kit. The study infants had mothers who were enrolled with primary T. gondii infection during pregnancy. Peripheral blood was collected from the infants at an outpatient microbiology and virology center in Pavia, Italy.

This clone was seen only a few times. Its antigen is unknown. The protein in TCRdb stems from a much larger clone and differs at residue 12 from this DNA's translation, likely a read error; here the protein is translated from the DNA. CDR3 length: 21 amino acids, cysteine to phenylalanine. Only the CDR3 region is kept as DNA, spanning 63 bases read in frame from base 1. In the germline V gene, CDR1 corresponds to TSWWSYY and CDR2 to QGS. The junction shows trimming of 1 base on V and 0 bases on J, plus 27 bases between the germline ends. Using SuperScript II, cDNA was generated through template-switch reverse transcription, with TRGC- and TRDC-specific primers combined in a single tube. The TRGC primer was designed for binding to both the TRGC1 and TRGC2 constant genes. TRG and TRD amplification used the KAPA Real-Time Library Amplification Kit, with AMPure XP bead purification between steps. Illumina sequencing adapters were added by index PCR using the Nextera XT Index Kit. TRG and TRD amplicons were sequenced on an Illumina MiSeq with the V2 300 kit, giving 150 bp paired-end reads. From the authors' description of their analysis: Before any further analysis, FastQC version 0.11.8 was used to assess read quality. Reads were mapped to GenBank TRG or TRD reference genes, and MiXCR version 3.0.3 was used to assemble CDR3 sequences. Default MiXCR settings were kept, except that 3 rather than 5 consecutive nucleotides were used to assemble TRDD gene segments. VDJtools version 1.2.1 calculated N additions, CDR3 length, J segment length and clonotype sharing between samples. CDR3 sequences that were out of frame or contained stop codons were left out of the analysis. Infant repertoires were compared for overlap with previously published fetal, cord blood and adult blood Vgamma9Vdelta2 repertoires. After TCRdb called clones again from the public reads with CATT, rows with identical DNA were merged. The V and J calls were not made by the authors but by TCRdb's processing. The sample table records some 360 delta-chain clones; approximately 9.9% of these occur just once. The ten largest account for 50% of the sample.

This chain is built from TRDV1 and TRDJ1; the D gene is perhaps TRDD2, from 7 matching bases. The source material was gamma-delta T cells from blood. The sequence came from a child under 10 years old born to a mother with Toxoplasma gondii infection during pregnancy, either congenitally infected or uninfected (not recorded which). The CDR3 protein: CALGEHSYVGTEGYDTDKLIF. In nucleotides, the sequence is TGTGCTCTTGGGGAACATTCCTACGTCGGTACTGAGGGATATGACACCGATAAACTCATCTTT.